A single TCR beta chain is shown here with its context. Source study methods: Researchers report that nucleated cell counts were estimated from reference gene primer amplification. Using immunoSEQ multiplex PCR, the repertoire was profiled, and TCRdb retains in-frame clones only, with some absent. V and J calls and clone size follow that table, whereas D and trimming were derived from the DNA. The sample lists around 100,000 clones, 85% occurring once. The sample belongs to a study of blood T cell repertoires in COVID-19. Study overall: Sites across the United States, Italy and Spain contributed samples from acute and convalescent COVID-19. Sample material is recorded as cDNA or gDNA derived from T cells, B-cell-depleted T cells, or PBMCs.

Sequenced input: peripheral blood. This clonotype originated in a man aged 35-49 years with acute or convalescent COVID-19.

For the CDR3, the DNA is TGTGCCAGCAGCTTAAAGCTAGGGAGGGATACGCAGTATTTT. This gives the protein CASSLKLGRDTQYF. V and J are TRBV7-2 and TRBJ2-3, with TRBD2 as a possible D gene (6 bases). CDR1 is SGHTA and CDR2 is FQGNSA in the germline V gene. CDR3 length: 14 amino acids. V lost 2 bases and J lost 6, with 12 bases in between.